The 15 T cell receptor beta chains listed next were all sequenced from one sample in a study of radiotherapy plus CTLA-4 blockade in lung cancer. This table comes from immunoSEQ multiplex PCR, and its TCRdb copy is limited to in-frame clones, with some not included. The table has about 94,000 clones, approximately 82% seen once. The sample consisted of peripheral blood, taken from a patient treated with radiotherapy plus ipilimumab. All receptors come from a human donor with non-small cell lung cancer that progressed on radiotherapy plus ipilimumab.

The CDR3 region is CASSLALGGYGYTF. The CDR3 bases are TGCGCCAGCAGCCTGGCATTGGGGGGATATGGCTACACCTTC. This chain uses TRBV4-1 with TRBJ1-2; a possible D gene is TRBD1 (5 bases). This CDR3 has 14 amino acids. CDR1 is MGHRA and CDR2 is YSYEKL in the germline V gene. V was trimmed by 4 bases and J by 5 bases, leaving 14 bases between them.

This rearrangement joins TRBV9 to TRBJ2-2; D is possibly TRBD1 (5 bases). The germline V and J ends were trimmed by 4 bases and 4 bases, with 11 bases remaining between them. The V gene's germline CDR1 is SGDLS and CDR2 YYNGEE. The CDR3 is 14 amino acids. CDR3 sequence: CASSPRQLTGELFF. In DNA form, the CDR3 reads TGTGCCAGCAGCCCTCGACAGCTCACCGGGGAGCTGTTTTTT.

This clone was recorded only once. One end of the junction varies from germline; a read error may be responsible. The chain employs TRBV4-1 and TRBJ2-3; TRBD2 matches 8 bases. Germline assignment: CDR1 MGHRA and CDR2 YSYEKL. The CDR3 is 15 residues long. The CDR3: CASSQGLAGTDTQYF. DNA for the CDR3: TGCGCCAGCAGCCAAGGCCTAGCGGGCACGGATACGCAGTATTTT.

The chain recombines TRBV30 with TRBJ1-5; D is possibly TRBD1 (6 bases). Trimming pared 4 bases from V and 4 bases from J, leaving 11 bases between. This CDR3 comprises 13 residues. Germline V gene sequence: CDR1 GTSNPN, CDR2 SVGIG (reference sequence). Written as DNA, the CDR3 is TGTGCCTGGACCGCCCAGGGGAATCAGCCCCAGCATTTT. Amino acid sequence: CAWTAQGNQPQHF.

V usage is TRBV7-9 and J usage is TRBJ1-3; perhaps TRBD1 as D (5 bases). The germline V gene has CDR1 SEHNR and CDR2 FQNEAQ (reference sequence). With 3 bases removed from V and 2 bases from J, the gap between germline ends came to 14 bases. This CDR3 is 16 amino acids long. The CDR3 sequence: CASSFNEGLTGNTIYF. The CDR3 DNA sequence: TGTGCCAGCAGCTTCAACGAGGGGCTCACTGGAAACACCATATATTTT.

The genes are TRBV6-6 and TRBJ1-5; no clear D gene. The CDR3 totals 12 residues. Germline V CDR1 and CDR2: MNHNY, SVGAGI (reference sequence). With 6 bases removed from V and 1 base from J, the gap between germline ends came to 4 bases. CDR3 nucleotide sequence: TGTGCCAGCAGAGAAAGCAATCAGCCCCAGCATTTT. Its protein is CASRESNQPQHF.

The chain joins TRBV6-5 to TRBJ2-2; D is perhaps TRBD2 (5 bases). The ends were cut back, 11 bases at V and 3 bases at J, with 13 bases in the middle. The V gene's germline CDR1 is MNHEY and CDR2 SVGAGI. The CDR3 is 13 residues long. In DNA form, the CDR3 reads TGTGCCTATCGGTCCGGGGACACCGGGGAGCTGTTTTTT. Translating it yields CAYRSGDTGELFF.

In its sample, this clone was seen a few times. The CDR3 protein is CASRLTGTGSTEAFF. The CDR3 nucleotides are TGTGCCAGCAGACTAACCGGGACAGGGAGCACTGAAGCTTTCTTT. The chain employs TRBV28 and TRBJ1-1; 9 nucleotides line up with TRBD1. V lost 6 bases to trimming and J lost 4 bases; unmatched junction nucleotides: 9. Per the germline V gene, CDR1 is MDHEN and CDR2 is SYDVKM. The length of the CDR3 is 15 residues.

J is TRBJ1-5 and V is TRBV19; no firm D call. Germline V gives CDR1 LNHDA, CDR2 SQIVND (reference sequence). V was clipped by 6 bases and J by 2 bases, with 20 bases between them. The length of the CDR3 is 17 residues. CDR3 residues: CASRKIPVPRGNQPQHF. The CDR3 coding sequence is TGTGCCAGTAGGAAGATACCGGTCCCACGGGGCAATCAGCCCCAGCATTTT.

The chain combines TRBV18 with TRBJ1-2; D remains unclear. The CDR3 covers 14 residues. Looked up from germline, CDR1 is KGHSH and CDR2 is LQKENI. Between the trimmed V and J ends, which lost 3 bases and 4 bases, there was a span of 12 bases. The CDR3 nucleotides are TGTGCCAGCTCACCGCGGGGAGAGGGCTATGGCTACACCTTC. This encodes CASSPRGEGYGYTF. Drawing the rest from reference TRBV18 and TRBJ1-2, the complete variable domain is NAGVMQNPRHLVRRRGQEARLRCSPMKGHSHVYWYRQLPEEGLKFMVYLQKENIIDESGMPKERFSAEFPKEGPSILRIQQVVRGDSAAYFCASSPRGEGYGYTFGSGTRLTVV.

The rearrangement links TRBV21-1 to TRBJ1-5. TRBV21-1 is given as a pseudogene. CDR3 length equals 15 residues. CDR3 residues: CASSKVSGRNQPQHF. The CDR3 coding sequence is TGTGCCAGCAGCAAAGTTAGCGGCCGAAATCAGCCCCAGCATTTT.

This sequence joins TRBV27 and TRBJ2-1; 9 nucleotides line up with TRBD2. The V segment lost 1 base and the J segment 8 bases; nucleotides outside the gene matches: 6. Germline V CDR1 and CDR2: MNHEY, SMNVEV (reference sequence). The CDR3 is 15 residues long. The CDR3 region is CASSLFPAGGYEQFF. CDR3 DNA sequence: TGTGCCAGCAGTTTATTCCCAGCGGGAGGCTATGAGCAGTTCTTC.

The V call is TRBV11-2, the J call TRBJ2-3, with D hard to call. This CDR3 comprises 12 residues. The ends were cut back, 5 bases at V and 1 base at J, with 4 bases in the middle. Germline V CDR1 and CDR2: SGHAT, FQNNGV. The CDR3 region has the DNA TGTGCCAGCAGCCAGGGCACAGATACGCAGTATTTT. Translating gives CASSQGTDTQYF.

The chain carries TRBV7-8 and TRBJ2-7; 7 positions agree with TRBD2. CDR1 is SGHVS and CDR2 is FQNEAQ in the germline V gene. V lost 4 bases and J lost 0; bases outside the gene matches: 6. CDR3 length: 15 amino acids. The CDR3 DNA is TGTGCCAGCAGCTCCCTAGCGGAGAGCTCCTACGAGCAGTACTTC. This translates into CASSSLAESSYEQYF.

The V call is TRBV5-1, the J call TRBJ1-1; D unresolved. The CDR3 totals 13 residues. Trimming shortened V by 0 bases and J by 0 bases, and 3 bases separated the two germline ends. Germline CDR1 SGHRS, CDR2 YFSETQ. CDR3 region: CASSLVMNTEAFF. CDR3 nucleotide sequence: TGCGCCAGCAGCTTGGTAATGAACACTGAAGCTTTCTTT.